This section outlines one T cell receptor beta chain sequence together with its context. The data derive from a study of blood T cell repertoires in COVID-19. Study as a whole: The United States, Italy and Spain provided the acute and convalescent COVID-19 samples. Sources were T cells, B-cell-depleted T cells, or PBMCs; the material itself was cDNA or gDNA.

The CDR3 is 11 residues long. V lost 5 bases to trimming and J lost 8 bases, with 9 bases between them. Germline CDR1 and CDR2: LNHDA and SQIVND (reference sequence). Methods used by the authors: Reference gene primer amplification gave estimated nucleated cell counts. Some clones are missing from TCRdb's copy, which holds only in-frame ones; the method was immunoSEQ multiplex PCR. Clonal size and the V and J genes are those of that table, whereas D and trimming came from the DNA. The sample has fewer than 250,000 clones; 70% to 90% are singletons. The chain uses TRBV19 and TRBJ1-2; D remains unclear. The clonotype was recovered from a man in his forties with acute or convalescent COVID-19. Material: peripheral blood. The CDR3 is CASSLREGYTF. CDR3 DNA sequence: TGTGCCAGTAGTTTACGCGAGGGCTACACCTTC.